This TCR beta chain comes out of a study of cytomegalovirus exposure and HLA in healthy donors. 60 Vbeta and 13 Jbeta primers were used in PCR. Repertoires were generated with immunoSEQ multiplex PCR, while TCRdb's copy carries only in-frame clones and drops some. The profile shows hundreds of thousands of clones, 70% to 85% of them singletons. The CDR3 is made up of 15 amino acids. The junction had 7 bases not matched to a gene; V was cut back by 7 bases and J by 2 bases. Germline V lookup: CDR1 SQVTM, CDR2 ANQGSEA. Points from the study as a whole: The study flagged some 170 TCR beta chains as cytomegalovirus-associated. Most sequenced TCRs were rare (though some public TCRs occurred in many donors).

Comments on this clone: Its antigen is unknown.

The V and J genes are TRBV29-1 and TRBJ2-3; 12 bases map to TRBD2. Sequencing was performed on PBMCs. This sequence originates from a girl between 2 and 10 years old in good health and CMV-seronegative. CDR3: CSAPGLAGNTDTQYF. Here the CDR3 DNA reads TGCAGCGCCCCGGGACTAGCGGGTAACACAGATACGCAGTATTTT.